A selection of T cell receptor beta chains follows, all from one sample in a study of technical replicates of blood from several donors. Assay used: immunoSEQ multiplex PCR; TCRdb lists only in-frame clones, some missing. The sample consists of under 95,000 clones, roughly 91% of them appearing once. The sample was T cells isolated from PBMCs. Source of these receptors: a human donor in good health. Some clones in this sample may be carry-over from other donors' samples. CDR3s include the opening cysteine and the closing phenylalanine or tryptophan. The D gene is left open where the match is weak. The listing skips clone size in some rows; elsewhere it reads once, few, many or a size class.

DNA: TGTGCCAGTAGTATCCGGACAGGGTATATGAACACTGAAGCTTTCTTT; CDR3: CASSIRTGYMNTEAFF; D: TRBD1; V: TRBV19; J: TRBJ1-1; size: NA
DNA: TGCGCCAGCAGCCACAATACAGGGAGCTCTGGAAACACCATATATTTT; CDR3: CASSHNTGSSGNTIYF; D: NA; V: TRBV4-1; J: TRBJ1-3; size: NA
DNA: TGTGCCAGCAGCTTAGAATATAACCTAGGATACACCATATATTTT; CDR3: CASSLEYNLGYTIYF; D: NA; V: TRBV11-3; J: TRBJ1-3; size: NA
DNA: TGTGCCAGCAGCCAAGACCCGGACCGCATAGCGGGCGAGCAGTACTTC; CDR3: CASSQDPDRIAGEQYF; D: TRBD2; V: TRBV14; J: TRBJ2-7; size: NA
DNA: TGTGCCAGCAAATGGACTAGCGGGGCGATCACAGATACGCAGTATTTT; CDR3: CASKWTSGAITDTQYF; D: TRBD2; V: TRBV2; J: TRBJ2-3; size: NA
DNA: TGTGCCAGCAGCTTAAGACTAGTTAGCGATACGCAGTATTTT; CDR3: CASSLRLVSDTQYF; D: NA; V: TRBV11-2; J: TRBJ2-3; size: NA
DNA: TGCAGTGCTAGAGATCTCGAGACCCAGTACTTC; CDR3: CSARDLETQYF; D: NA; V: TRBV20-1; J: TRBJ2-5; size: NA
DNA: TGTGCCAGCAGCTTAGACTACAGGGGCAGAGGGGAGCTGTTTTTT; CDR3: CASSLDYRGRGELFF; D: TRBD1; V: TRBV5-8; J: TRBJ2-2; size: NA
DNA: TGTGCCAGCAGATCCCTCAGGGCTTCACCCCTCCACTTT; CDR3: CASRSLRASPLHF; D: NA; V: TRBV11-2; J: TRBJ1-6; size: NA
DNA: TGCGCCAGCAGCTTGGTTTTTTCGGCGACTAGCAATGAGCAGTTCTTC; CDR3: CASSLVFSATSNEQFF; D: NA; V: TRBV5-1; J: TRBJ2-1; size: NA
DNA: TGTGCCAGCAGCCAAACAGGGGATCGAGAGCAGTTCTTC; CDR3: CASSQTGDREQFF; D: TRBD1; V: TRBV5-5; J: TRBJ2-1; size: NA
DNA: TGTGCCAGCAGCTCCCACCAACCGACAGGGGTGGACTATGGCTACACCTTC; CDR3: CASSSHQPTGVDYGYTF; D: TRBD1; V: TRBV7-9; J: TRBJ1-2; size: NA
DNA: TGTGCCAGCAGTTCACACCTCTTTAACTATGGCTACACCTTC; CDR3: CASSSHLFNYGYTF; D: NA; V: TRBV6-5; J: TRBJ1-2; size: once
DNA: TGTGCCAGCAGCCTCACGGGGGGATGTCAGCCCCAGCATTTT; CDR3: CASSLTGGCQPQHF; D: NA; V: TRBV21-1; J: TRBJ1-5; size: NA
DNA: TGCAGCGTTCTTCGGGGACACCAATTGGAGCAGTACTTC; CDR3: CSVLRGHQLEQYF; D: NA; V: TRBV29-1; J: TRBJ2-7; size: NA
DNA: TGTGCCAGCAGTTTCGTTTTTAGCGGGAGCTCGTACAATGAGCAGTTCTTC; CDR3: CASSFVFSGSSYNEQFF; D: TRBD2; V: TRBV28; J: TRBJ2-1; size: once
DNA: TGTGCCAGCAGCCATTACAGGGGCCGCAATGAGCAGTTCTTC; CDR3: CASSHYRGRNEQFF; D: TRBD1; V: TRBV4-2; J: TRBJ2-1; size: NA
DNA: TGTGCCAGCAGCCAAGAAGACAGGGAAAACTACGAGCAGTACTTC; CDR3: CASSQEDRENYEQYF; D: TRBD1; V: TRBV4-2; J: TRBJ2-7; size: NA
DNA: TGTGCCAGCAGCCCTACGGGGAGAGGCTACGAGCAGTACTTC; CDR3: CASSPTGRGYEQYF; D: NA; V: TRBV5-6; J: TRBJ2-7; size: NA
DNA: TGCAGCGTGAGCCGACTAGCGGGAGGCCACGAGCAGTACTTC; CDR3: CSVSRLAGGHEQYF; D: TRBD2; V: TRBV29-1; J: TRBJ2-7; size: NA
DNA: TGCGGGGGGTCCTCTCTTAATTCACCCCTCCACTTT; CDR3: CGGSSLNSPLHF; D: NA; V: TRBV5-4; J: TRBJ1-6; size: NA
DNA: TGTGCCAGCAGCGACTACGAGATGGTGCTGAACACTGAAGCTTTCTTT; CDR3: CASSDYEMVLNTEAFF; D: NA; V: TRBV11-3; J: TRBJ1-1; size: NA
DNA: TGTGCCAGTAGTAACAGTCCGGCTAATGAAAAACTGTTTTTT; CDR3: CASSNSPANEKLFF; D: NA; V: TRBV19; J: TRBJ1-4; size: NA
DNA: TGTGCCAGCAGCCCAGGGGGGATGTTCAGCTCCTACGAGCAGTACTTC; CDR3: CASSPGGMFSSYEQYF; D: NA; V: TRBV14; J: TRBJ2-7; size: once
DNA: TGTGCCAGCAGTCCGCCCCTCCGGGAAAAGTCCTACAATGAGCAGTTCTTC; CDR3: CASSPPLREKSYNEQFF; D: NA; V: TRBV28; J: TRBJ2-1; size: NA
DNA: TGTGCCAGCAGAGGACAGGGGTCGCTTGAAAAACTGTTTTTT; CDR3: CASRGQGSLEKLFF; D: TRBD1; V: TRBV2; J: TRBJ1-4; size: once
DNA: TGCGCCAGCAGCGATGGACTAGCCCATTACAATGAGCAGTTCTTC; CDR3: CASSDGLAHYNEQFF; D: TRBD2; V: TRBV10-1; J: TRBJ2-1; size: NA
DNA: TGTGCCAGCAGTGACGACACGAACACTGAAGCTTTCTTT; CDR3: CASSDDTNTEAFF; D: NA; V: TRBV6-4; J: TRBJ1-1; size: NA
DNA: TGTGCCAGCAGCAAAGTCGTAGCGGGAAAACTGTTTTTT; CDR3: CASSKVVAGKLFF; D: NA; V: TRBV21-1; J: TRBJ1-4; size: NA
DNA: TGCGCCACCCGGACAGGGGCGGCCGGGGAGCTGTTTTTT; CDR3: CATRTGAAGELFF; D: TRBD1; V: TRBV10-1; J: TRBJ2-2; size: NA
DNA: TGCGCCAGCAGCTTGTTGACAGGGCTATTCCCTCCTGAAGCTTTCTTT; CDR3: CASSLLTGLFPPEAFF; D: TRBD1; V: TRBV5-1; J: TRBJ1-1; size: NA
DNA: TGTGCCTGGAGCCTACGCTCTCAAGAGACCCAGTACTTC; CDR3: CAWSLRSQETQYF; D: NA; V: TRBV30; J: TRBJ2-5; size: once
DNA: TGTGCCATCAGTGAGTCTAAGGGACAGACCTACGAGCAGTACTTC; CDR3: CAISESKGQTYEQYF; D: TRBD1; V: TRBV10-3; J: TRBJ2-7; size: NA
DNA: TGTGCCAGCTCAACTAGGGGGGGCCATAGGGAGCAGTACTTC; CDR3: CASSTRGGHREQYF; D: NA; V: TRBV18; J: TRBJ2-7; size: NA
DNA: TGCAGCGTTGAAGTGCCGGGACATGGGACCTACGAGCAGTACTTC; CDR3: CSVEVPGHGTYEQYF; D: NA; V: TRBV29-1; J: TRBJ2-7; size: NA
DNA: TGTGCCTGGAGTCGGGGACAAGGTCGGGGGGGTAGCAATCAGCCCCAGCATTTT; CDR3: CAWSRGQGRGGSNQPQHF; D: NA; V: TRBV30; J: TRBJ1-5; size: few
DNA: TGTGCCAGCAGTGAATGGGGGGACAGGGCTGGTCAGCCCCAGCATTTT; CDR3: CASSEWGDRAGQPQHF; D: TRBD1; V: TRBV25-1; J: TRBJ1-5; size: once
DNA: TGTGCCAGCAGTTTATCGGTTGGGAGGGATGGAAAACTGTTTTTT; CDR3: CASSLSVGRDGKLFF; D: NA; V: TRBV27; J: TRBJ1-4; size: NA
DNA: TGTGCCAGCAGCCAAGAGGGGGGGAGGAGCTATGGCTACACCTTC; CDR3: CASSQEGGRSYGYTF; D: NA; V: TRBV4-2; J: TRBJ1-2; size: NA
DNA: TGTGCCAGCAGTTCGACAGGGAGAGGTTTGACGAGGACTGAAGCTTTCTTT; CDR3: CASSSTGRGLTRTEAFF; D: TRBD1; V: TRBV27; J: TRBJ1-1; size: NA
DNA: TGTGCCAGCAGTTTAGGGTTTTGGGACGGGACAGGGATAACTGAAGCTTTCTTT; CDR3: CASSLGFWDGTGITEAFF; D: TRBD1; V: TRBV28; J: TRBJ1-1; size: NA
DNA: TGTGCCAGCAGTTACTTGGGGACTAGCGACCACGAGCAGTACTTC; CDR3: CASSYLGTSDHEQYF; D: TRBD2; V: TRBV6-5; J: TRBJ2-7; size: once
DNA: TGTGCCAGCAGACAGACAGGCCTCTATGGCTACACCTTC; CDR3: CASRQTGLYGYTF; D: NA; V: TRBV6-5; J: TRBJ1-2; size: NA
DNA: TGTGCCAGCAGCGGGTCGAGGGAGACCCAGTACTTC; CDR3: CASSGSRETQYF; D: NA; V: TRBV6-5; J: TRBJ2-5; size: NA
DNA: TGTGCCTGGAGTGTATTGGGAGGATGGGCGGGACAGGGCACGAACTATGGCTACACCTTC; CDR3: CAWSVLGGWAGQGTNYGYTF; D: TRBD1; V: TRBV30; J: TRBJ1-2; size: NA
DNA: TGTGCCAGCAGAACAGGGTACGGAGAAAAACTGTTTTTT; CDR3: CASRTGYGEKLFF; D: NA; V: TRBV11-2; J: TRBJ1-4; size: NA
DNA: TGTGCCAGCTCACCGACAGCAAACTCTGGAAACACCATATATTTT; CDR3: CASSPTANSGNTIYF; D: NA; V: TRBV18; J: TRBJ1-3; size: NA
DNA: TGCGCCAGCAGCTTGGAGGCTAGCGGGGTTGGAGATACGCAGTATTTT; CDR3: CASSLEASGVGDTQYF; D: TRBD2; V: TRBV5-1; J: TRBJ2-3; size: NA
DNA: TGCACCAGCACCATCGGGGAGGGGGGTAATGAAAAACTGTTTTTT; CDR3: CTSTIGEGGNEKLFF; D: NA; V: TRBV1; J: TRBJ1-4; size: NA
DNA: TGTGCCAGCAGCCCCGGACTGCGCTACGAGCAGTACTTC; CDR3: CASSPGLRYEQYF; D: NA; V: TRBV11-2; J: TRBJ2-7; size: NA
DNA: TGTGCCAGCAGCCCTCCGGGACAGAGGGAGGAGCAGTACTTC; CDR3: CASSPPGQREEQYF; D: TRBD1; V: TRBV27; J: TRBJ2-7; size: NA
DNA: TGTGCCAGCAGCCAAGATCGTATGTCAGGGGAGTACAATGAGCAGTTCTTC; CDR3: CASSQDRMSGEYNEQFF; D: NA; V: TRBV14; J: TRBJ2-1; size: NA
DNA: TGCGCCAGCAGCCGAACCGTTGGGACAGGGGACGAGAATGGCTACACCTTC; CDR3: CASSRTVGTGDENGYTF; D: TRBD1; V: TRBV4-1; J: TRBJ1-2; size: once
DNA: TGCGCCAGCAGTGAGTCGTGGGACTCCTATTCCTACAATGAGCAGTTCTTC; CDR3: CASSESWDSYSYNEQFF; D: NA; V: TRBV10-2; J: TRBJ2-1; size: NA
DNA: TGTGCCAGCAGCTATCAAGATAACAGGGTAGCAGATACGCAGTATTTT; CDR3: CASSYQDNRVADTQYF; D: NA; V: TRBV5-6; J: TRBJ2-3; size: NA
DNA: TGCGCCAGCAGCCGGGATGTCAGCGACGTTGGGTCCACCGGGGAGCTGTTTTTT; CDR3: CASSRDVSDVGSTGELFF; D: NA; V: TRBV5-1; J: TRBJ2-2; size: once
DNA: TGTGCCAGCAGCTCCGGGAACCTTGGGGGGGCCAACGTCCTGACTTTC; CDR3: CASSSGNLGGANVLTF; D: NA; V: TRBV7-9; J: TRBJ2-6; size: NA